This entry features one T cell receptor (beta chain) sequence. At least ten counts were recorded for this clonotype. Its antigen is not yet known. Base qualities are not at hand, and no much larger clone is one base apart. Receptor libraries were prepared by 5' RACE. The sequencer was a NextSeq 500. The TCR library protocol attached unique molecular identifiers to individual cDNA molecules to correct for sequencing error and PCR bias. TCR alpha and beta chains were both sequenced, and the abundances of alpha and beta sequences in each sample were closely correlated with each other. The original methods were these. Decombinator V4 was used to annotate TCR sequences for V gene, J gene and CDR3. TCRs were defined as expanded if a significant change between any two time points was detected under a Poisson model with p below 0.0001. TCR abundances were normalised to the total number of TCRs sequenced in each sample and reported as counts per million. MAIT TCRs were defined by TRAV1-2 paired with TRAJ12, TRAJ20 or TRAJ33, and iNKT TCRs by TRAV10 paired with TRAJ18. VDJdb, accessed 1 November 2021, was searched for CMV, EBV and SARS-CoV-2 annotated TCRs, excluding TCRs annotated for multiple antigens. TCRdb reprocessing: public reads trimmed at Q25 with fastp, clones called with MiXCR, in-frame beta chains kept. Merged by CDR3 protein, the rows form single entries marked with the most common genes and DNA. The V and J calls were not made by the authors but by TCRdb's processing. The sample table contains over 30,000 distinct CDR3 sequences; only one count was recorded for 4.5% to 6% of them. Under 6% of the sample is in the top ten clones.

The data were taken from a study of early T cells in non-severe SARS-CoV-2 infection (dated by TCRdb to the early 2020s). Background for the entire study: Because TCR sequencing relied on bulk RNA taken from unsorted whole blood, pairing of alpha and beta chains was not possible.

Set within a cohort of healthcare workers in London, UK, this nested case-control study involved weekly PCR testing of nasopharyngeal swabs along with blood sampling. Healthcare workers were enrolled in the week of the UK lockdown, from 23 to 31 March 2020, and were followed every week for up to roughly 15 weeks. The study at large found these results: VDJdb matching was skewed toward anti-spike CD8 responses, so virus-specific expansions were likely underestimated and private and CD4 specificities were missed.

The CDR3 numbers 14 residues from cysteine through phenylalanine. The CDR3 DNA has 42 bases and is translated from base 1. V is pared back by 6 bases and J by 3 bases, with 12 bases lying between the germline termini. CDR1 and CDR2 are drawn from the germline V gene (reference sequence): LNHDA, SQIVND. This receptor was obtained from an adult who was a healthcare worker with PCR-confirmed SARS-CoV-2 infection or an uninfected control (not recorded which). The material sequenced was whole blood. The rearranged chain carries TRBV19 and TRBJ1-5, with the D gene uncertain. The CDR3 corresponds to CASSRGSSNQPQHF. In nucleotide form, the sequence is TGTGCCAGTAGCCGGGGATCCTCCAATCAGCCCCAGCATTTT.